This TCR beta chain was captured by sequencing in a study of cytomegalovirus exposure and HLA in healthy donors. V was cut by 4 bases and J by 10 bases, with 14 bases left in between. CDR1 SGHNT and CDR2 YENEEA come from the germline V gene. The CDR3 covers 13 residues. Vbeta (60) and Jbeta (13) primers were used in the PCR. Using immunoSEQ multiplex PCR, the repertoire was profiled, and TCRdb retains in-frame clones only, with some absent. The sample lists about 95,000 clones; 70% to 85% were seen once. A single count supports this clone. The chain combines TRBV11-3 with TRBJ2-1; D remains unclear. Input material: PBMCs. The receptor was isolated from a man aged 25-45 years in good health and CMV-seropositive. As DNA, the CDR3 is TGTGCCAGCAGCTCCCCCAGGCTTTCCGAGCAGTTCTTC. Amino acid sequence: CASSSPRLSEQFF.